This TCR beta chain was captured in a study of radiotherapy plus CTLA-4 blockade in lung cancer. Study results and limitations: Best predicting response, reportedly, were early blood T cell clone dynamics, with interferon-beta. Subsequent to radiotherapy plus ipilimumab, tumor-derived TCR clones underwent expansion in blood.

Clones were sequenced by immunoSEQ multiplex PCR, and TCRdb holds only the in-frame ones, with some missing. The sample lists around 40,000 clones; 60% to 80% were seen once. The V gene's germline CDR1 is MNHNY and CDR2 SVGAGI (reference sequence). Trimming took 7 bases from V and 4 from J, leaving 14 bases between them. The CDR3 runs 13 residues. Concerning this clone: Its matching antigen is unknown.

This chain links TRBV6-6 with TRBJ2-7, with a tentative D call TRBD1 (5 bases). This receptor was taken from a human donor with non-small cell lung cancer who had stable disease on radiotherapy plus ipilimumab. This sample comprised peripheral blood, obtained from a patient treated with radiotherapy plus ipilimumab. The CDR3 nucleotides are TGTGCCAGCACCATCGACAGCATATACGAGCAGTACTTC. The encoded protein is CASTIDSIYEQYF.